Presented here are 23 T cell receptor beta chains from one specimen sequenced in a study of cytomegalovirus exposure and HLA in healthy donors. Vbeta (60) and Jbeta (13) primers were used in the PCR. Data came from immunoSEQ multiplex PCR; TCRdb stores just in-frame clones and leaves some out. The sample includes about 80,000 clones, 65% to 80% of them seen just once. Sequencing was carried out using PBMCs. The receptors derive from a human donor in good health.

This chain links TRBV6-5 with TRBJ1-1; 11 nucleotides align to TRBD1. The V and J ends lost 5 bases and 6 bases, in that order; junction bases with no gene match: 8. Per the germline V gene, CDR1 is MNHEY and CDR2 is SVGAGI. CDR3 length equals 15 residues. CDR3 coding DNA: TGTGCCAGCAGTCCCGGGACAGGGGGATCAGCTGAAGCTTTCTTT. This translates into CASSPGTGGSAEAFF.

V usage is TRBV27 and J usage is TRBJ1-5; D ambiguous. The CDR3 covers 15 residues. The V end was cut by 5 bases, the J end by 0 bases, with 11 bases between. The germline gives CDR1 MNHEY, CDR2 SMNVEV (reference sequence). In DNA form, the CDR3 reads TGTGCCAGCAGTCCGACACGGAATAGCAATCAGCCCCAGCATTTT. This sequence encodes CASSPTRNSNQPQHF.

The CDR3 region has the DNA TGTGCCAGTACAAGCAGGGCCAATGAGCAGTTCTTC. Translated: CASTSRANEQFF. The V call is TRBV19, the J call TRBJ2-1; perhaps TRBD1 as D (5 bases). The V and J ends lost 7 bases and 6 bases respectively, with 10 bases between them. Germline CDR1 and CDR2: LNHDA and SQIVND (reference sequence). This CDR3 is 12 amino acids long.

The rearrangement uses TRBV9 and TRBJ1-2, with 8 bases aligning to TRBD1. The CDR3 is 14 residues long. The germline V gene encodes CDR1 SGDLS and CDR2 YYNGEE. Trimming cost V 0 bases and J 7 bases; bases outside gene matches: 5. The CDR3: CASSVAGQGGGYTF. The CDR3 bases are TGTGCCAGCAGCGTAGCTGGACAGGGCGGTGGCTACACCTTC.

With regard to this clone: Mismatch with germline at one junction end may stem from a read error. This sequence joins TRBV7-9 and TRBJ2-3; the match to TRBD2 covers 9 bases. The CDR3 extends over 15 amino acids. Germline CDR1 and CDR2: SEHNR and FQNEAQ (reference sequence). The CDR3 DNA reads as TGTTCCAGCAGCTTAGGGCTAGCGGGGATAGATACGCAGTATTTT. Amino acids: CSSSLGLAGIDTQYF.

This clone is a singleton in its sample. V is TRBV10-3 and J is TRBJ1-1; TRBD1 agrees at 7 bases. The CDR3 consists of 16 residues. Germline V gene sequence: CDR1 ENHRY, CDR2 SYGVKD. With 2 bases clipped from V and 3 bases from J, the junction kept 9 bases outside the gene matches. CDR3 loop: CAISEPSTGLDTEAFF. CDR3 in DNA: TGTGCCATCAGTGAGCCCTCGACAGGGCTGGACACTGAAGCTTTCTTT.

This chain joins TRBV29-1 and TRBJ1-2; D gene unclear. Germline loops: CDR1 SQVTM, CDR2 ANQGSEA. CDR3 length: 10 amino acids. Trimming took 7 bases from V and 7 from J, leaving 10 bases between them. The CDR3 spells CSASDSGYTF. As DNA, the CDR3 is TGCAGCGCCTCTGACTCTGGCTACACCTTC.

The gene calls are TRBV25-1 and TRBJ1-1; TRBD1 is a possible D gene (6 bases). Germline V CDR1 and CDR2: MGHDK, SYGVNS. V lost 5 bases and J 6 bases, leaving 10 bases between the germline ends. The CDR3 runs 12 residues. CDR3 sequence: CASSFEGAEAFF. Here the CDR3 DNA reads TGTGCCAGCAGTTTTGAGGGGGCTGAAGCTTTCTTT.

The V and J genes are TRBV19 and TRBJ1-5; 7 positions agree with TRBD1. Germline V gene lookup returns CDR1 LNHDA and CDR2 SQIVND (reference sequence). With 5 bases clipped from V and 5 bases from J, the junction kept 18 bases outside the gene matches. The CDR3 is made up of 18 amino acids. CDR3 nucleotide sequence: TGTGCCAGTAGTGCTAGGACAGGAGGTAGGAGGTTGGATCAGCCCCAGCATTTT. It is translated as CASSARTGGRRLDQPQHF.

The V gene is TRBV2, the J gene TRBJ1-4; D gene unclear. The V gene's germline CDR1 is SNHLY and CDR2 FYNNEI. The CDR3 runs to 13 residues. Deletions cut 5 bases from V and 6 bases from J, with 10 bases between. Here the CDR3 DNA reads TGTGCCAGCAGTCCCGAGGTAGATGAAAAACTGTTTTTT. Amino acids: CASSPEVDEKLFF.

This chain connects TRBV5-1 to TRBJ1-1; TRBD1 agrees at 7 bases. The CDR3 has 14 residues. CDR1 and CDR2 (germline): SGHRS, YFSETQ. Trimming at V came to 0 bases and at J to 6 bases, leaving 5 bases not matched to a gene. Written as DNA, the CDR3 is TGCGCCAGCAGCTTGGAGGGGGCTCGGGCTGAAGCTTTCTTT. Its protein is CASSLEGARAEAFF.

This clone showed up just a few times. J is TRBJ1-1 and V is TRBV2; 8 nucleotides line up with TRBD1. Per the germline V gene, CDR1 is SNHLY and CDR2 is FYNNEI. The CDR3 consists of 15 residues. The junction had 10 bases not matched to a gene; V was cut back by 5 bases and J by 5 bases. The CDR3 protein is CASSRLTGVMTEAFF. In DNA form, the CDR3 reads TGTGCCAGCAGTCGATTGACAGGGGTGATGACTGAAGCTTTCTTT.

This clone was seen a single time. The chain combines TRBV4-3 with TRBJ2-2; D might be TRBD1 (5 bases). CDR1 and CDR2 (germline): LGHNA, YSLEER. The CDR3 is made up of 14 amino acids. The V end was cut by 2 bases, the J end by 6 bases, with 10 bases between. The CDR3 protein is CASSQLTVSGELFF. Written as DNA, the CDR3 is TGCGCCAGCAGCCAACTGACAGTATCCGGGGAGCTGTTTTTT.

This sequence joins TRBV7-8 and TRBJ1-2, with D perhaps matching TRBD1 (6 bases). CDR1 and CDR2 (germline): SGHVS, FQNEAQ. CDR3 size: 14 residues. V was pared by 5 bases and J by 8 bases, with 18 bases between. CDR3 region: CASSATNRVGGYTF. The CDR3 coding sequence is TGTGCCAGCAGCGCAACCAACAGGGTTGGGGGCTACACCTTC.

This clone was recorded once. The chain links TRBV14 to TRBJ2-3; D might be TRBD2 (6 bases). This CDR3 is 17 amino acids long. Trimming removed 1 base from V and 3 bases from J, with 17 bases in between. Germline CDR1 is SGHDN and CDR2 is FVKESK. The CDR3 here is CASSQGLSAGLTDTQYF. CDR3 nucleotide sequence: TGTGCCAGCAGCCAAGGACTGAGCGCGGGATTGACAGATACGCAGTATTTT.

The chain joins TRBV4-1 to TRBJ1-2; no clear D gene. Between the trimmed V and J ends, which lost 3 bases and 6 bases, there was a span of 14 bases. The CDR3 has 14 amino acids. Germline loops: CDR1 MGHRA, CDR2 YSYEKL. For the CDR3, the DNA is TGCGCCAGCAGCCAGACGATCACCGAGGATGGCTACACCTTC. Its protein product is CASSQTITEDGYTF.

This clone showed up just once. The chain uses TRBV11-2 and TRBJ1-6; maybe TRBD1 (6 bases). The CDR3 has 18 residues. Looked up from germline, CDR1 is SGHAT and CDR2 is FQNNGV. Trimming cost V 5 bases and J 9 bases, with 26 bases left between them. The CDR3 protein is CASSPRRGVGGALSPLHF. CDR3 DNA: TGTGCCAGCAGCCCAAGACGGGGCGTGGGGGGGGCTCTTTCACCCCTCCACTTT.

This rearrangement joins TRBV18 to TRBJ2-3; unclear D gene. V was clipped by 6 bases and J by 2 bases, with 15 bases between them. The CDR3 has 15 amino acids. CDR1 is KGHSH, CDR2 LQKENI, per germline. The CDR3 spells CASSSEAVTTDTQYF. DNA of the CDR3: TGTGCCAGCTCCTCCGAAGCCGTTACCACAGATACGCAGTATTTT.

This clone was recorded only once. The rearrangement uses TRBV19 and TRBJ2-7; D remains unclear. The CDR3 is 13 residues long. Germline loops: CDR1 LNHDA, CDR2 SQIVND (reference sequence). With 3 bases removed from V and 0 bases from J, the gap between germline ends came to 6 bases. In DNA form, the CDR3 reads TGTGCCAGTAGTATGACTTTCTCCTACGAGCAGTACTTC. Its protein product is CASSMTFSYEQYF.

This chain uses TRBV4-3 with TRBJ2-3; D gene ambiguous. CDR3 length: 17 residues. The ends were cut back, 0 bases at V and 2 bases at J, with 15 bases in the middle. Germline CDR1 is LGHNA and CDR2 is YSLEER. For the CDR3, the DNA is TGCGCCAGCAGCCAAGAAGTAAGCTATCACTACACAGATACGCAGTATTTT. Translation gives CASSQEVSYHYTDTQYF.

The chain is built from TRBV7-9 and TRBJ2-1; D might be TRBD2 (7 bases). V lost 4 bases, J lost 4 bases, and 23 bases lay in between. This CDR3 has 18 amino acids. The germline V gene has CDR1 SEHNR and CDR2 FQNEAQ (reference sequence). CDR3 loop: CASSSEGGGQDLYNEQFF. For the CDR3, the DNA is TGTGCCAGCAGCTCAGAGGGGGGGGGCCAAGATTTATACAATGAGCAGTTCTTC.

The chain combines TRBV5-1 with TRBJ1-2; 7 bases map to TRBD1. CDR1 and CDR2 (germline): SGHRS, YFSETQ. V was clipped by 2 bases and J by 3 bases; unmatched bases: 1. This CDR3 has 13 residues. CDR3 protein: CASSFTGDYGYTF. The CDR3 nucleotides are TGCGCCAGCAGCTTCACAGGGGACTATGGCTACACCTTC.

V gene TRBV18 combines with J gene TRBJ2-3, with 7 positions matching TRBD2. CDR1 is KGHSH and CDR2 is LQKENI in the germline V gene. The V segment lost 6 bases and the J segment 3 bases; nucleotides outside the gene matches: 3. The CDR3 has 13 residues. The CDR3 nucleotides are TGTGCCAGCTCTCGGGACTATACAGATACGCAGTATTTT. Protein: CASSRDYTDTQYF.